This TCR beta chain was captured in a study of human T cells and chemical hapten exposure. The library put unique molecular identifiers onto individual cDNA molecules. TCRdb re-analysed the RACE reads in MiXCR, keeping a single row per CDR3 protein. This table has 190,000 or so distinct CDR3 sequences, around 30% appearing once. Time point indicated: pre-sensitization, week 0. Treatment in this sample: therapeutic diphenylcyclopropenone sensitization with weekly scalp DPC. The donor pool consisted of alopecia patients aged 18 to 70 years, considered suitable for DPC. Germline values: CDR1 GTSNPN, CDR2 SVGIG (reference sequence). This CDR3 is built from 14 residues. Trimming removed 5 bases from V and 6 bases from J; junction bases left unmatched: 5.

V and J are TRBV30 and TRBJ1-6, with 9 bases lining up with TRBD1. The sample here was whole blood, taken in connection with sensitization to the hapten diphenylcyclopropenone (DPC). The source is a woman aged 25 to 45 with alopecia areata. Some clones in this sample may be carry-over from other donors' samples. The DNA for the CDR3 is TGTGCCTGGCGCCGGGACAGGGCTAATTCACCCCTCCACTTT. Its translation is CAWRRDRANSPLHF.